This T cell receptor (beta chain) was sequenced in a study of T cells in localized non-small cell lung cancer. Details on this clone: Its specificity is not known.

CDR1 and CDR2 (germline): SQVTM, ANQGSEA. This CDR3 contains 13 residues. J lost 7 bases, V lost 6 bases, and 8 bases had no gene match. Whole-study results and caveats: Detection in adjacent lung was observed for a median 57 of the top 100 tumor clones.

The method was immunoSEQ multiplex PCR; TCRdb's version includes in-frame clones alone and lacks a portion of them. The profile shows approximately 35,000 clones, 90% of them singletons. This sequence originates from a man aged 40 to 69 with stage I lung adenocarcinoma. Sequencing used peripheral blood, obtained before any cancer treatment. The genes are TRBV29-1 and TRBJ1-2; 10 bases map to TRBD1. The CDR3 DNA is TGCAGCGTCGAGGAGGGACAGGGGTTTGGCTACACCTTC. Protein sequence: CSVEEGQGFGYTF.